Sequencing of this TCR beta chain was carried out in a study of T cells in Graves' hyperthyroidism and ophthalmopathy (dated by TCRdb to the late 2010s). Regarding the research as a whole: Peripheral blood was sampled at the time of initial diagnosis, prior to any treatment. For training and testing, the roughly 93 patients in the discovery cohort were randomly divided in a 7:3 ratio. The paper reports TCR Vbeta CDR3 sequencing of approximately 140 peripheral blood samples: 43 ophthalmopathy, fewer than 80 hyperthyroidism and about 17 progressor patients. An independent validation cohort of under 20 hyperthyroidism patients and 17 patients who later progressed to ophthalmopathy tested prospective prediction of ophthalmopathy. To identify TCR V-J signatures that set the groups apart, the researchers used a discovery cohort of 100 patients, made up of 43 with Graves' ophthalmopathy and about 60 with stable Graves' hyperthyroidism. After blood sampling, hyperthyroidism patients were treated with methimazole at a starting dose of 30 mg daily, and ophthalmopathy patients were treated with high-dose intravenous methylprednisolone. The study also compared thyroid tissue and blood T-cell repertoires from over 5 Graves' hyperthyroidism patients.

The sample holds many counts of this clonotype. Its antigen is still unknown. Base quality data are lacking; no much larger clone is found one base away. The TCR beta CDR3 regions were amplified from RNA transcripts. The TCR CDR3 was subjected to a first round of RT-PCR using the HTBI primer set and the Qiagen OneStep RT-PCR kit. A second multiplex PCR round built the libraries, followed by size selection and purification. The libraries were sequenced on an Illumina HiSeq2000 using paired-end 100 bp reads. Turning to the authors' computational methods: SOAPnuke was used to process the raw data, throwing out any read that contained adapters or uncalled bases, had a mean Phred below 15, or lacked an exact constant-primer or identifier match. COPE v1.2.5 was used to merge high-quality paired reads, and clonotypes were defined as unique nucleotide sequences. MiTCR v1.1 was used to align the clonotypes against IMGT TRBV, TRBD and TRBJ reference segments. Only V-J combinations with frequency above 0.0001, covering 99.2% of repertoires, were analysed. The TCS score was defined as F50 (clonal expansion) divided by E x V (chaos), with BLOSUM62-based TCRdist calculated between CDR3 peptides within each V-J. Welch's t-statistics and random forest reduced several hundred V-J features to some 14, which were used in a naive Bayes classifier (R e1071). The public reads were reprocessed in TCRdb via fastp at Q25 and MiXCR, keeping in-frame beta chains. Entries are consolidated by CDR3 protein sequence, retaining the most common genes and DNA. The V and J calls come from TCRdb's annotation, not from the publication. The table for this sample lists roughly 700,000 distinct CDR3 sequences; 15% to 20% of them were counted only once. 15% to 19% of the sample lies in the top ten.

The paper's findings and limits, for the study overall: A 13 V-J signature model separated ophthalmopathy from stable hyperthyroidism, with approximately 86% sensitivity and about 81% specificity in cross-validation and 80%/75% in testing. Most expanded thyroid clonotypes (frequency above 0.001) were also detected in blood, suggesting blood repertoires may reflect thyroid immune responses. During validation, the model predicted progression to ophthalmopathy a median of around 6 months ahead of onset, with around 65% sensitivity and around 72% specificity. Sample size was not statistically predetermined, and blinding of investigators to group allocation was not performed.

Stable Graves' hyperthyroidism was defined as the absence of progression to ophthalmopathy over 18 months of follow-up. Hyperthyroidism patients were newly diagnosed, with disease duration under 2 months, and aged 18 to 65 years. Patients with uncontrolled infections, other autoimmune diseases, pregnancy or lactation were excluded. Diagnoses were based on clinical symptoms, serum thyroxine and TRAb, thyroid ultrasound and orbital computed tomography. PBMCs were isolated from around 10 ml of fresh peripheral blood by Ficoll-Paque density gradient centrifugation. Total RNA was extracted using Trizol reagent, and RNA quality was assessed on an Agilent 2100 Bioanalyzer. Trimming leaves V shorter by 2 bases and J shorter by 5 bases, with the junction holding 4 bases beyond the gene matches. The CDR3 contains 16 residues, cysteine and phenylalanine counted. Only the CDR3 DNA is retained, 48 bases long and in frame from the first base. CDR1 and CDR2 are drawn from the germline V gene: MNHEY, SVGEGT.

This clonotype was obtained from a man aged 45-65 years with Graves' hyperthyroidism. The source material was blood. The chain joins TRBV6-2 or TRBV6-3 to TRBJ2-1; 12 nucleotides in the junction match TRBD2. DNA sequence: TGTGCCAGCAGTTACGGGGGACTAGCGGGTGACAATGAGCAGTTCTTC. Translated, it gives CASSYGGLAGDNEQFF.